This T cell receptor beta chain was found in a study of shared clonotypes between healthy human individuals. Across the whole study: With ages of 18 to 49, the donors were two women and three men.

This clone was found once. The target antigen is unknown. CD45RO-negative, CCR7-positively selected cells formed the naive CD8 fraction, excluding terminally differentiated effector memory CD45RA+ cells. Method: immunoSEQ multiplex PCR; TCRdb's copy keeps in-frame clones and lacks some. The repertoire includes 550,000 to 650,000 clones, roughly 95% of them detected once, and 0.11% sits in the top ten. Findings of the study overall: In having few donors, the study represented limited genetic and exposure-history diversity. Some naive CD4 clonotypes, roughly 5%, turned up in common across four donors.

Per the germline V gene, CDR1 is SGHAT and CDR2 is FQNNGV. The CDR3 loop spans 15 amino acids. The V and J ends lost 2 bases and 2 bases respectively, with 13 bases between them. The receptor was isolated from a woman aged 25 to 39 in good health. Sequencing was carried out using naive CD8+ T cells sorted from blood. The V call is TRBV11-2, the J call TRBJ2-7; possible D gene TRBD2, 7 bases. The CDR3 nucleotides read TGTGCCAGCAGCTTAACGGGGGGCAGAACCTACGAGCAGTACTTC. Translated, it gives CASSLTGGRTYEQYF.